Each of the 29 T cell receptor beta chains below was sequenced from the same sample in a study of metastatic and nonmetastatic thyroid tumors. There were no patients who had received any treatment before thyroid surgery. MiXCR reprocessed the PCR reads for TCRdb. The sample has 25,000 to 35,000 clones, 15% to 20% seen once. Specimen: blood. All receptors come from a female donor with papillary thyroid cancer or a benign thyroid nodule (not recorded which). Some clones in this sample may be carry-over from other donors' samples.

This clone has ten or more counts. The chain recombines TRBV7-9 with TRBJ2-5; D perhaps matches TRBD2 (6 bases). Germline loops: CDR1 SEHNR, CDR2 FQNEAQ (reference sequence). This CDR3 has 14 residues. V was trimmed by 5 bases and J by 1 base, leaving 11 bases between them. The CDR3 loop reads CASSPWDFQETQYF. CDR3 sequence (DNA): TGTGCCAGCAGCCCATGGGACTTCCAAGAGACCCAGTACTTC.

This clone was observed many times. This sequence joins TRBV2 and TRBJ1-2; 7 bases fit TRBD1. Germline V gene sequence: CDR1 SNHLY, CDR2 FYNNEI. There are 13 residues in the CDR3. Unmatched junction bases numbered 5, after V lost 7 bases and J lost 3 bases. The CDR3 DNA follows: TGTGCCAGCAAAAAAACAGGGGACTATGGCTACACCTTC. Translated: CASKKTGDYGYTF. The complete variable domain, with remaining parts taken from reference TRBV2 and TRBJ1-2, reads EPEVTQTPSHQVTQMGQEVILRCVPISNHLYFYWYRQILGQKVEFLVSFYNNEISEKSEIFDDQFSVERPDGSNFTLKIRSTKLEDSAMYFCASKKTGDYGYTFGSGTRLTVV.

This clone showed up many times. This chain connects TRBV7-3 to TRBJ2-3, with D possibly being TRBD2 (7 bases). V was shortened by 4 bases and J by 6 bases, with 20 bases between the two germline ends. Germline CDR1 SGHTA, CDR2 FQGTGA. The CDR3 totals 16 residues. The CDR3 loop is CASSSETGGRGDTQYF. The CDR3 region has the DNA TGTGCCAGCAGCTCGGAAACGGGGGGCCGTGGGGATACGCAGTATTTT.

The genes are TRBV20-1 and TRBJ2-7; 7 nucleotides match TRBD1. The J segment lost 3 bases and the V segment lost 1 base, leaving 3 bases of the junction unmatched. The V gene's germline CDR1 is DFQATT and CDR2 SNEGSKA (reference sequence). This CDR3 is built from 13 residues. The chain's CDR3 is CSARGDSFYEQYF. The CDR3 region has the DNA TGCAGTGCTAGAGGGGACAGCTTCTACGAGCAGTACTTC.

This clone was found many times. Since a much larger clone is just one base distant, this may be a read error. V usage is TRBV15 and J usage is TRBJ1-1; tentatively, D is TRBD1 (5 bases). The CDR3 is 16 amino acids. Germline CDR1 reads LNHNV; CDR2 reads YYDKDF (reference sequence). CDR3 in amino acids: CATSRVYMVQDTEASF. CDR3 in DNA: TGTGCCACCAGCAGAGTTTATATGGTCCAGGACACTGAAGCTTCCTTT.

This clone came up many times. The V call is TRBV7-9, the J call TRBJ2-7; D is ambiguous. V was cut by 2 bases and J by 7 bases, with 12 bases left in between. Germline V gene sequence: CDR1 SEHNR, CDR2 FQNEAQ (reference sequence). The CDR3 runs 13 residues. The CDR3 region is CASSLLGPNEQYF. The CDR3 nucleotides are TGTGCCAGCAGCTTATTAGGGCCGAATGAGCAGTACTTC.

This clone was observed many times. The chain recombines TRBV6-1 with TRBJ2-3, with D hard to call. The germline gives CDR1 MNHNS, CDR2 SASEGT. V lost 8 bases to trimming and J lost 0 bases, with 15 bases between them. The CDR3 has 15 residues. CDR3 loop: CASRREGASTDTQYF. The CDR3, as DNA: TGTGCCAGCCGGCGAGAAGGTGCTAGCACAGATACGCAGTATTTT.

This sequence joins TRBV7-2 and TRBJ1-2, with D possibly being TRBD1 (5 bases). V gave up 2 bases and J gave up 2 bases, with 12 bases separating them. CDR3 size: 15 residues. Per germline, CDR1 SGHTA and CDR2 FQGNSA. CDR3 protein: CASSLTGGKNYGYTF. The CDR3, as DNA: TGTGCCAGCAGCTTAACGGGGGGAAAAAACTATGGCTACACCTTC.

This clone was recorded at least ten times. The chain combines TRBV4-1 with TRBJ1-6; perhaps TRBD1 as D (5 bases). The CDR3 has 16 residues. The germline V and J ends were trimmed by 2 bases and 9 bases, with 17 bases remaining between them. The germline gives CDR1 MGHRA, CDR2 YSYEKL. The CDR3, as DNA: TGCGCCAGCAGCCAAACAACAGGAACCGGAGGTTCACCCCTCCACTTT. Protein sequence: CASSQTTGTGGSPLHF.

This chain joins TRBV2 and TRBJ1-1; D gene ambiguous. The V end lost 9 bases, the J end lost 1 base, and 18 bases lay between the germline ends. From germline, CDR1 is SNHLY and CDR2 FYNNEI. This CDR3 region has 15 residues. The DNA for the CDR3 is TGTGCCAGTATCACCGGTTTTCGGGAGAACACTGAAGCTTTCTTT. Its protein is CASITGFRENTEAFF.

Many counts were recorded for this clone. CDR3 coding DNA: TGCGCCAGCAGCCCGGACCAACAGGGGATCAAAGAGACCCAGTACTTC. Its protein is CASSPDQQGIKETQYF. The chain is built from TRBV5-1 and TRBJ2-5, with 7 bases identical to TRBD1. Germline-derived CDR1 and CDR2 are SGHRS and YFSETQ. The V gene end was trimmed by 4 bases and the J gene end by 3 bases; junction bases not matched to a gene: 12. This CDR3 contains 16 residues.

In regard to this clone: This may be a read error, as it is one base from a much larger clone. The DNA of the CDR3 is TGCAGTGCTAGAGGTCCCCTACTAGCGGGGTGGGCTGAGCAGTTCTTC. This encodes CSARGPLLAGWAEQFF. This chain links TRBV20-1 with TRBJ2-1; 10 nucleotides match TRBD2. The V and J ends lost 1 base and 9 bases, in that order; junction bases with no gene match: 12. Germline V CDR1 and CDR2: DFQATT, SNEGSKA (reference sequence). This CDR3 has 16 amino acids.

This clone was detected ten times or more. The chain links TRBV2 to TRBJ1-5, with D tentatively TRBD1 (6 bases). The CDR3 is made up of 16 amino acids. Germline V lookup: CDR1 SNHLY, CDR2 FYNNEI. V was shortened by 8 bases and J by 1 base, with 18 bases between the two germline ends. For the CDR3, the DNA is TGTGCCAGCCTACCTGACGGGGGCCCGAGCAATCAGCCCCAGCATTTT. Translated, it gives CASLPDGGPSNQPQHF. Together with reference TRBV2 and TRBJ1-5, the CDR3 gives the full variable domain: EPEVTQTPSHQVTQMGQEVILRCVPISNHLYFYWYRQILGQKVEFLVSFYNNEISEKSEIFDDQFSVERPDGSNFTLKIRSTKLEDSAMYFCASLPDGGPSNQPQHFGDGTRLSIL.

On this clone: A single base separates this from a much larger clone, so it may be a read error. The same CDR3 arises from other DNA sequences in this sample as well. The rearrangement joins TRBV2 to TRBJ2-4, with no clear D. V was shortened by 3 bases and J by 13 bases, with 16 bases between the two germline ends. This CDR3 spans 13 amino acids. Germline V gives CDR1 SNHLY, CDR2 FYNNEI. CDR3 nucleotides: TGTGCCAGCAGTGACGATAAACGTGGCATACAGTACTTC. Protein sequence: CASSDDKRGIQYF.

This chain uses TRBV27 with TRBJ1-1; perhaps TRBD1 as D (6 bases). The length of the CDR3 is 12 residues. The germline gives CDR1 MNHEY, CDR2 SMNVEV (reference sequence). Trimming left V 9 bases short and J 1 base short, with 9 bases between. CDR3 DNA sequence: TGTGCCAGTGGGGGGCCGAACACTGAAGCTTTCTTT. It encodes CASGGPNTEAFF.

The V gene is TRBV20-1, the J gene TRBJ2-7; no definite D call. V was pared by 1 base and J by 0 bases, with 10 bases between. This CDR3 spans 14 amino acids. Per the germline V gene, CDR1 is DFQATT and CDR2 is SNEGSKA (reference sequence). Here the CDR3 reads CSARGSSSSYEQYF. CDR3 DNA: TGCAGTGCTAGAGGAAGTAGTTCCTCCTACGAGCAGTACTTC.

This clone was picked up a small number of times. A much larger clone differs from this one at a single base, so this may be a read error. The chain is built from TRBV3-1 and TRBJ2-3; D call uncertain. The CDR3 runs 16 residues. V lost 7 bases and J lost 5, with 22 bases in between. The V gene's germline CDR1 is LGHDT and CDR2 YNNKEL (reference sequence). The CDR3 DNA reads as TGTGCCAGCACCCCCGTCGCGTGGGTCCGTGGAGATACGCAGTATTTT. Protein sequence: CASTPVAWVRGDTQYF.

By share, this clone counts as medium-sized. This sequence joins TRBV6-1 and TRBJ2-7, with D unresolved. The CDR3 has 14 amino acids. Trimming removed 2 bases from V and 4 bases from J, with 12 bases in between. CDR1 and CDR2 from the germline V gene are MNHNS and SASEGT. The CDR3 loop is CASSEWNTGYEQYF. CDR3 nucleotide sequence: TGTGCCAGCAGTGAATGGAATACCGGGTACGAGCAGTACTTC.

This clone has at least ten counts. This chain connects TRBV9 to TRBJ1-1; 8 bases align to TRBD1. V was clipped by 6 bases and J by 3 bases; unmatched bases: 7. Germline V gene lookup returns CDR1 SGDLS and CDR2 YYNGEE. CDR3 length equals 14 residues. The chain's CDR3 is CASTAGGADTEAFF. The DNA for the CDR3 is TGTGCCAGCACCGCAGGGGGCGCGGACACTGAAGCTTTCTTT.

This clone was seen ten or more times. The chain has TRBV6-6 and TRBJ2-3, with 8 nucleotides matching TRBD2. This CDR3 is built from 18 residues. Germline V lookup: CDR1 MNHNY, CDR2 SVGAGI (reference sequence). J gave up 2 bases and V 6 bases, and 16 bases lay outside the gene matches. In nucleotides, the CDR3 is TGTGCCAGCAGGATTAACGTTCTCTATAGCGGGACCACAGATACGCAGTATTTT. It specifies CASRINVLYSGTTDTQYF.

This clone appeared many times. This sequence joins TRBV27 and TRBJ1-3, with D perhaps matching TRBD1 (5 bases). The V and J ends lost 3 bases and 0 bases respectively, with 9 bases between them. The CDR3 has 15 residues. Germline V gene lookup returns CDR1 MNHEY and CDR2 SMNVEV (reference sequence). This CDR3 reads CASSFRANSGNTIYF. In nucleotides, the CDR3 is TGTGCCAGCAGTTTCAGGGCGAACTCTGGAAACACCATATATTTT.

In its sample, this clone was seen many times. The chain recombines TRBV28 with TRBJ2-5, with 7 bases matching TRBD1. With V trimmed by 9 bases and J by 3 bases, 10 bases remained unmatched. This CDR3 has 14 residues. In germline, CDR1 is MDHEN, CDR2 SYDVKM. CDR3 amino acids: CASFAAGGKETQYF. The CDR3 region has the DNA TGTGCCAGTTTTGCGGCAGGGGGTAAAGAGACCCAGTACTTC.

This clone was seen many times. The chain has TRBV5-5 and TRBJ1-5, with 7 bases lining up with TRBD1. Germline assignment: CDR1 SGHKS and CDR2 YYEKEE (reference sequence). CDR3 length: 15 amino acids. With V trimmed by 0 bases and J by 5 bases, 5 bases remained unmatched. In DNA, the CDR3 is TGTGCCAGCAGCTTGGGGGCAGGGGGACATCAGCCCCAGCATTTT. Translated: CASSLGAGGHQPQHF.

This clone is classed as medium-sized. The chain is built from TRBV28 and TRBJ1-1; D perhaps matches TRBD1 (6 bases). V shed 3 bases and J shed 3 bases, with 17 bases lying between them. Per the germline V gene, CDR1 is MDHEN and CDR2 is SYDVKM. The CDR3 is made up of 16 amino acids. CDR3 bases: TGTGCCAGCAGTTTCGGGGGGCATGTATCGTACACTGAAGCTTTCTTT. Protein product: CASSFGGHVSYTEAFF.

This clone was counted many times. The genes are TRBV20-1 and TRBJ2-5; TRBD2 agrees at 10 bases. Germline V gives CDR1 DFQATT, CDR2 SNEGSKA (reference sequence). After removal of 6 bases from V and 4 bases from J, the junction contained 17 bases not matched to a gene. There are 17 residues in the CDR3. CDR3 in DNA: TGCAGTGCCGGGCCCATAGCGGGAGGCAGGGTTGGAGAGACCCAGTACTTC. Amino acid sequence: CSAGPIAGGRVGETQYF.

At least ten counts were recorded for this clone. This chain joins TRBV27 and TRBJ2-5; 7 nucleotides line up with TRBD2. The length of the CDR3 is 17 residues. V was clipped by 4 bases and J by 1 base; unmatched bases: 12. Germline lookup yields CDR1 MNHEY and CDR2 SMNVEV (reference sequence). The CDR3 protein is CASSSGRGRETQETQYF. The CDR3 DNA is TGTGCCAGCAGTTCCGGGAGAGGGAGGGAGACCCAAGAGACCCAGTACTTC.

Ten or more counts support this clone. This sequence joins TRBV20-1 and TRBJ2-7, with a possible D match to TRBD1 (7 bases). This CDR3 is 15 amino acids long. Germline V lookup: CDR1 DFQATT, CDR2 SNEGSKA (reference sequence). Trimming stripped 6 bases from V and 1 base from J, with 19 bases between. The DNA of the CDR3 is TGCAGTGCCGCTGAGGGGGGACAGAGATCCTACGAGCAGTACTTC. Translating it yields CSAAEGGQRSYEQYF.

This clone is judged medium-sized. This chain connects TRBV6-1 to TRBJ1-2; the match to TRBD1 covers 9 bases. Per the germline V gene, CDR1 is MNHNS and CDR2 is SASEGT. V was clipped by 9 bases and J by 8 bases; unmatched bases: 13. This CDR3 contains 14 residues. CDR3: CARQGQGKGGGYTF. The CDR3 DNA is TGTGCCAGGCAGGGACAGGGAAAGGGGGGCGGCTACACCTTC.

The chain employs TRBV7-9 and TRBJ2-7, with D perhaps being TRBD1 or TRBD2 (5 bases each). The CDR3 contains 15 residues. Germline CDR1 is SEHNR and CDR2 is FQNEAQ (reference sequence). With 0 bases removed from V and 3 bases from J, the gap between germline ends came to 12 bases. Here the CDR3 reads CASSLAFGTHYEQYF. CDR3 in DNA: TGTGCCAGCAGCTTAGCGTTCGGGACCCACTACGAGCAGTACTTC.